This entry concerns a single T cell receptor beta chain. As originally analysed: Scientists estimated how many nucleated cells there were by amplifying reference gene primers. Data came from immunoSEQ multiplex PCR; TCRdb stores just in-frame clones and leaves some out. The DNA gave D and trimming, while V, J and clone size come from that table. The sample holds around 250,000 clones; 84% are singletons and the top ten take 1.5%. This entry comes from a study of blood T cell repertoires in COVID-19. As for the study in general: Samples came from the United States, Italy and Spain, spanning acute and convalescent COVID-19.

The CDR3 is 16 residues long. V lost 4 bases and J lost 1, with 12 bases in between. The germline gives CDR1 SGHRS, CDR2 YFSETQ. The gene calls are TRBV5-1 and TRBJ1-6, with D possibly being TRBD1 (5 bases). This TCR was sampled from a woman between 40 and 55 years old who had recovered from COVID-19. The specimen was peripheral blood. For the CDR3, the DNA is TGCGCCAGCAGCCCGGGGGGTAGGTCCTATAATTCACCCCTCCACTTT. This gives the protein CASSPGGRSYNSPLHF.